This TCR beta chain was captured by sequencing in a study of T cells in Graves' hyperthyroidism and ophthalmopathy. The trim removed 3 bases at V and 6 bases at J, leaving 3 bases unmatched. This CDR3 is built from 14 residues. CDR1 and CDR2 (germline): KGHSH, LQKENI. RNA transcripts served as the template for amplifying TCR beta CDR3 regions. RT-PCR in the first round (using the HTBI primer set) targeted the TCR CDR3. MiXCR, applied by TCRdb to the multiplex PCR reads, yields one record per CDR3 protein. Among hundreds of thousands of distinct CDR3 sequences listed, about a sixth were seen once. Fresh peripheral blood, around 10 ml, yielded the PBMCs. In its sample, this clonotype was seen many times.

Material: blood. This receptor was obtained from a young woman with Graves' ophthalmopathy. The chain carries TRBV18 and TRBJ1-2; 11 bases map to TRBD1. CDR3 in DNA: TGTGCCAGCTCACCGGCGGGACAGGGGGATGGCTACACCTTC. Its translation: CASSPAGQGDGYTF.